One sample yielded the 9 T cell receptor beta chains listed below, sequenced in a study of cytotoxic CD8 clonotypes in ibrutinib-treated CLL. The assay was immunoSEQ multiplex PCR, and TCRdb's table has in-frame clones only and misses some. Here the sample spans fewer than 400,000 clones, over 60% being singletons. This material consisted of PBMCs, taken after 36 months of ibrutinib treatment. All receptors derive from a human donor with chronic lymphocytic leukemia.

This clone was observed a few times. The chain combines TRBV29-1 with TRBJ1-2; no firm D call. The CDR3 length is 13 residues. V lost 3 bases to trimming and J lost 4 bases, with 12 bases between them. From germline, CDR1 is SQVTM and CDR2 ANQGSEA. The CDR3 coding sequence is TGCAGCGTTGATCCGCGAGATGGCTATGGCTACACCTTC. Amino acid sequence: CSVDPRDGYGYTF.

This clone was counted only a few times. V is TRBV19 and J is TRBJ1-5; 7 bases agree with TRBD1. This CDR3 contains 15 residues. Looked up from germline, CDR1 is LNHDA and CDR2 is SQIVND (reference sequence). V lost 3 bases and J lost 2; bases outside the gene matches: 4. The CDR3 here is CASSIAGTGNQPQHF. The CDR3, as DNA: TGTGCCAGTAGTATTGCCGGGACAGGCAATCAGCCCCAGCATTTT.

The chain joins TRBV9 to TRBJ1-5, with TRBD1 matching over 8 bases. Germline V CDR1 and CDR2: SGDLS, YYNGEE. The CDR3 sequence is 15 residues long. Trimming took 7 bases from V and 5 from J; bases not matched to a gene: 11. This CDR3 is CASGRGRGLDQPQHF. DNA of the CDR3: TGTGCCAGCGGACGGGGCAGGGGGCTAGATCAGCCCCAGCATTTT. Full variable domain (outside the CDR3, taken from reference TRBV9 and TRBJ1-5): DSGVTQTPKHLITATGQRVTLRCSPRSGDLSVYWYQQSLDQGLQFLIQYYNGEERAKGNILERFSAQQFPDLHSELNLSSLELGDSALYFCASGRGRGLDQPQHFGDGTRLSIL.

This clone was counted only a few times. The chain carries TRBV5-6 and TRBJ1-1; 8 positions agree with TRBD1. J was trimmed by 1 base and V by 4 bases; bases with no gene match: 3. The CDR3 contains 14 residues. Germline values: CDR1 SGHDT, CDR2 YYEEEE. CDR3 region: CASSRTGRNTEAFF. CDR3 nucleotide sequence: TGTGCCAGCAGCCGGACAGGGAGGAACACTGAAGCTTTCTTT.

V is TRBV19 and J is TRBJ2-7, with 8 bases identical to TRBD2. The V segment lost 6 bases and the J segment 0 bases; nucleotides outside the gene matches: 4. The CDR3 covers 14 residues. Germline loops: CDR1 LNHDA, CDR2 SQIVND (reference sequence). CDR3 loop: CASSPGGGSYEQYF. CDR3 bases: TGTGCCAGTAGCCCGGGGGGGGGCTCCTACGAGCAGTACTTC.

The V call is TRBV27, the J call TRBJ2-3; no definite D call. The CDR3 contains 14 residues. V shed 1 base and J shed 2 bases, with 7 bases lying between them. Germline V gene data show CDR1 as MNHEY and CDR2 as SMNVEV (reference sequence). The CDR3 nucleotides read TGTGCCAGCAGTTTATGGGTCCACACAGATACGCAGTATTTT. This sequence encodes CASSLWVHTDTQYF.

This chain links TRBV10-3 with TRBJ1-2; 8 nucleotides align to TRBD1. CDR3 size: 14 residues. Losses at the gene ends were 5 bases for V and 3 bases for J; bases not matched to a gene: 5. In germline, CDR1 is ENHRY, CDR2 SYGVKD. CDR3 DNA sequence: TGTGCCATCAGTACCGGACAGGGATACTATGGCTACACCTTC. Protein product: CAISTGQGYYGYTF.

The chain links TRBV6-5 to TRBJ2-7; D call uncertain. Trimming pared 6 bases from V and 1 base from J, leaving 10 bases between. The CDR3 length is 13 residues. CDR1 is MNHEY, CDR2 SVGAGI, per germline. The CDR3 DNA follows: TGTGCCAGCAGCGGGCCACAGTCCTACGAGCAGTACTTC. Protein: CASSGPQSYEQYF.

The chain is built from TRBV6-5 and TRBJ1-1, with TRBD1 matching 9 bases. Germline CDR1 and CDR2: MNHEY and SVGAGI. J lost 8 bases, V lost 8 bases, and 9 bases had no gene match. This CDR3 spans 13 amino acids. CDR3 residues: CASGPGQGGEAFF. CDR3 sequence (DNA): TGTGCCAGCGGTCCGGGACAGGGTGGAGAAGCTTTCTTT.